The rows below give T cell receptor beta chains drawn from one sample of a study of human T cells and chemical hapten exposure. TCRdb ran MiXCR on the 5' RACE reads and lists one entry per CDR3 protein. The data contain 110,000 or so distinct CDR3 sequences, approximately 20% of them singletons. The receptors originated from a human donor in good health. The CDR3 runs from the conserved cysteine through the conserved F or W. The D gene is left open where the match is weak. Some rows have no size entry. The others give once, few or many, or a class for an expanded clone.

TRBJ1-2 16 TRBD1 many TRBV12-3/TRBV12-4 TGTGCCAGCAGTTTCAACAGGGGGATCCTTAACTATGGCTACACCTTC CASSFNRGILNYGYTF
TRBJ2-7 14 TRBD1 NA TRBV19 TGTGCCAGTAGTATAGGGACAGGGGATTACGAGCAGTACTTC CASSIGTGDYEQYF
TRBJ2-7 14 NA NA TRBV11-2 TGTGCCAGCAGTAACGGCAGGACACTCTACGAGCAGTACTTC CASSNGRTLYEQYF
TRBJ1-1 13 NA few TRBV5-1 TGCGCCAGCAGCTTGTATGGTCGCACTGAAGCTTTCTTT CASSLYGRTEAFF
TRBJ2-7 14 TRBD1 few TRBV7-9 TGTGCCAGCAGCTTAATAAGACAGGGTGGAGAGCAGTACTTC CASSLIRQGGEQYF
TRBJ2-2 13 TRBD1 NA TRBV29-1 TGCAGCGTTCCGGACAGGGAAACCGGGGAGCTGTTTTTT CSVPDRETGELFF
TRBJ1-1 15 TRBD1 NA TRBV5-1 TGCGCCAGCAGCTCGGGGGACAGAGCGGGGACTGAAGCTTTCTTT CASSSGDRAGTEAFF
TRBJ2-3 16 TRBD2 few TRBV2 TGTGCCAGCAGACAACTAGCGGGAACTTACACAGATACGCAGTATTTT CASRQLAGTYTDTQYF
TRBJ2-5 14 NA NA TRBV4-2 TGTGCCAGCACCCTCACTGGGGGGGCAGAGACCCAGTACTTC CASTLTGGAETQYF
TRBJ1-2 13 TRBD1 NA TRBV28 TGTGCCGGAAAATCCGGGACAGGGCATGGCTACACCTTC CAGKSGTGHGYTF
TRBJ2-1 16 NA few TRBV27 TGTGCCAGCAGTTTGCCTTTTAGGGGATCCTACAATGAGCAGTTCTTC CASSLPFRGSYNEQFF
TRBJ2-3 18 TRBD1 few TRBV24-1 TGTGCCACCAGTGACAGCTGGACAGGGGATGGGTTCACAGATACGCAGTATTTT CATSDSWTGDGFTDTQYF
TRBJ2-7 22 TRBD2 few TRBV10-3 TGTGCCATCAGACACGAGGGGCATGAACAAGTTGATGGTGGCGGGAGGGCCTACGAGCAGTACTTC CAIRHEGHEQVDGGGRAYEQYF
TRBJ2-7 15 TRBD2 NA TRBV4-2 TGTGCCAGCAGCCAAGCGGCTAGCGGGACCTACGAGCAGTACTTC CASSQAASGTYEQYF
TRBJ2-1 19 NA NA TRBV20-1 TGCAGTGCTAGAGATCAATTAGGGGGGGAGGTGGGGGCTTACAATGAGCAGTTCTTC CSARDQLGGEVGAYNEQFF
TRBJ1-1 16 NA few TRBV12-3/TRBV12-4 TGTGCCAGCAGCTCGGACTTCTCTCTGGTGGACACTGAAGCTTTCTTT CASSSDFSLVDTEAFF
TRBJ1-5 14 NA NA TRBV6-5 TGTGCCAGCAGTTACGCAGGTAGGGCTCAGCCCCAGCATTTT CASSYAGRAQPQHF
TRBJ1-1 11 NA NA TRBV2 TGTGCCAGCAAGGGGAGCACTGAAGCTTTCTTT CASKGSTEAFF
TRBJ2-7 14 TRBD1 few TRBV20-1 TGCAGTGCTGCAGAAAGGACAGGCCTTCGGGAGCAGTACTTC CSAAERTGLREQYF
TRBJ2-3 15 NA many TRBV5-4 TGTGCCAGCAGACCCCGGCAGGCGCGCACAGATACGCAGTATTTT CASRPRQARTDTQYF
TRBJ2-6 13 NA few TRBV6-2/TRBV6-3 TGTGCCAGCACCCCGCACGGGGCCAACGTCCTGACTTTC CASTPHGANVLTF
TRBJ1-2 13 NA NA TRBV30 TGTGCCTGGAGTGTTAATTCCGGCTATGGCTACACCTTC CAWSVNSGYGYTF
TRBJ2-1 16 NA NA TRBV9 TGTGCCAGCAGCGTAGACACTAGCTGGTCCTACAATGAGCAGTTCTTC CASSVDTSWSYNEQFF
TRBJ2-2 14 NA NA TRBV24-1 TGTGCCACCAGTGATTTGTGGGACACCGGGGAGCTGTTTTTT CATSDLWDTGELFF
TRBJ1-1 14 NA NA TRBV5-1 TGCGCCAGCAGCTTGGAAATGTCGGGGACTGAAGCTTTCTTT CASSLEMSGTEAFF
TRBJ1-5 11 NA many TRBV29-1 TGCAGCGTTGGGGGGGGGGGCACCCAGCATTTT CSVGGGGTQHF
TRBJ2-3 15 NA NA TRBV10-3 TGTGCCATCAGTCTCAGGGCGAGGGGCACAGATACGCAGTATTTT CAISLRARGTDTQYF
TRBJ1-2 15 TRBD1 few TRBV28 TGTGCCAGCACCCAAAGAGGGGGACAGGTCTATGGCTACACCTTC CASTQRGGQVYGYTF
TRBJ2-1 15 TRBD1 few TRBV9 TGTGCCAGCAGCGTGTTAGGACAGGGATACAATGAGCAGTTCTTC CASSVLGQGYNEQFF
TRBJ1-3 17 TRBD1 NA TRBV27 TGTGCCAGCAGTTTGGGGACAGGGCCGAGCTCTGGAAACACCATATATTTT CASSLGTGPSSGNTIYF
TRBJ2-3 18 NA NA TRBV5-1 TGCGCCAGCAGCCCACAATCAGGGGCGGGAGTAAAAACAGATACGCAGTATTTT CASSPQSGAGVKTDTQYF
TRBJ2-7 16 TRBD2 NA TRBV5-1 TGCGCCAGCAGCACACCGGGACTACCATCGTCCTACGAGCAGTACTTC CASSTPGLPSSYEQYF
TRBJ2-3 20 TRBD2 NA TRBV28 TGTGCCAGCAGTTTAAGACTAGCGGCACCATCGGTAGTCCGCACAGATACGCAGTATTTT CASSLRLAAPSVVRTDTQYF
TRBJ1-5 14 TRBD1 few TRBV18 TGTGCCAGCTCTCCCCGACAGGGCGATCAGCCCCAGCATTTT CASSPRQGDQPQHF
TRBJ1-5 13 NA NA TRBV28 TGTGCCAGCAGAACTTATAGCAATCAGCCCCAGCATTTT CASRTYSNQPQHF
TRBJ2-2 15 NA many TRBV24-1 TGTGCCACCAGTGACACCAGACAGAACACCGGGGAGCTGTTTTTT CATSDTRQNTGELFF
TRBJ2-4 16 TRBD1 NA TRBV28 TGTGCCAGCAGTTGGGGACAGGGCTTAGCCAAAAACATTCAGTACTTC CASSWGQGLAKNIQYF
TRBJ2-6 17 NA few TRBV5-1 TGCGCCAGCAGCCGAGCGGACCTCCTCTCTGGGGCCAACGTCCTGACTTTC CASSRADLLSGANVLTF
TRBJ2-3 14 NA NA TRBV2 TGTGCCAGCAACGGCCCCGAGTTCACAGATACGCAGTATTTT CASNGPEFTDTQYF
TRBJ2-7 15 TRBD2 NA TRBV10-1 TGCGCCAGCACCCTGAGACTAGCGGGTGCCTACGAGCAGTACTTC CASTLRLAGAYEQYF
TRBJ2-6 18 NA few TRBV3-1 TGTGCCAGCAGCCTCCGGGACATCTTAGACTCTGGGGCCAACGTCCTGACTTTC CASSLRDILDSGANVLTF
TRBJ2-3 14 NA many TRBV4-1 TGCGCCAGCAGCCCAGTAGGGTTGGCAGATACGCAGTATTTT CASSPVGLADTQYF
TRBJ2-7 13 NA few TRBV28 TGTGCCAGCAGTGTGGGTTTCTCCTACGAGCAGTACTTC CASSVGFSYEQYF
TRBJ2-3 17 NA NA TRBV25-1 TGTGCCAGCAACAATCAGTTCAGCGCTATATGCACAGATACGCAGTATTTT CASNNQFSAICTDTQYF
TRBJ2-1 15 NA few TRBV5-1 TGCGCCAGCAGCTTCCGGTCGAGCTCCTACAATGAGCAGTTCTTC CASSFRSSSYNEQFF
TRBJ1-2 12 NA NA TRBV28 TGTGCCAGCAGTTTCCCCAACTATGGCTACACCTTC CASSFPNYGYTF
TRBJ2-3 13 NA NA TRBV28 TGTGCCAGCAGTCAACTAGTCGCAGATACGCAGTATTTT CASSQLVADTQYF
TRBJ1-1 15 NA few TRBV20-1 TGCAGTGCTAGATCGGGGAAGGCCATGAACACTGAAGCTTTCTTT CSARSGKAMNTEAFF
TRBJ2-7 14 NA NA TRBV7-9 TGTGCCAGCAGCTTAACCCGTCGCTCCTACGAGCAGTACTTC CASSLTRRSYEQYF
TRBJ2-1 14 NA NA TRBV28 TGTGCCAGCAGTCCTGTTAGCTCCTACAATGAGCAGTTCTTC CASSPVSSYNEQFF
TRBJ2-3 14 NA NA TRBV11-3 TGTGCCAGCAGCTTGGGCGGACGCACAGATACGCAGTATTTT CASSLGGRTDTQYF
TRBJ1-1 12 TRBD1 NA TRBV3-1 TGTGCCAGCAGCCAAGGGACAGGTGAAGCTTTCTTT CASSQGTGEAFF
TRBJ2-2 18 TRBD2 few TRBV29-1 TGCAGCGTTTTTAAGCCAACTAGCGGGAGTGCGGACACCGGGGAGCTGTTTTTT CSVFKPTSGSADTGELFF
TRBJ2-7 14 NA NA TRBV6-5 TGTGCCAGCCAGCCGGGACTGCCCTCCTACGAGCAGTACTTC CASQPGLPSYEQYF
TRBJ2-1 17 TRBD2 few TRBV3-1 TGTGCCAGCAGCCCGCCTAGGACGAGCGGGGGTTACAATGAGCAGTTCTTC CASSPPRTSGGYNEQFF